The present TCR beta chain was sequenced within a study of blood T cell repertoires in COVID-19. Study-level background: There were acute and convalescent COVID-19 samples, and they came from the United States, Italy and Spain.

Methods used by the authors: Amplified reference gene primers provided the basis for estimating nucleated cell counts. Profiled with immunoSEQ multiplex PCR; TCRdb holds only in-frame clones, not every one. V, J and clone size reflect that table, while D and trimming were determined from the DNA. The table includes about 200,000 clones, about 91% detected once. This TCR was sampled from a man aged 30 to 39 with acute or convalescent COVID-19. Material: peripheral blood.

CDR3 in amino acids: CASSIPGGHQYF. CDR3 nucleotide sequence: TGTGCCAGCAGTATCCCCGGGGGTCACCAGTACTTC. This chain joins TRBV6-5 and TRBJ2-5; TRBD2 might be the D (6 bases). V lost 5 bases and J 10 bases, leaving 14 bases between the germline ends. The CDR3 is made up of 12 amino acids. Germline V gene lookup returns CDR1 MNHEY and CDR2 SVGAGI.